The 21 T cell receptor beta chains presented below share a single source sample, sequenced in a study of post-analysis software for immune sequencing data. Their recognized antigens are unknown. cDNA libraries of TCR beta carried unique molecular identifiers. TCRdb analysed the PCR reads with MiXCR anew, one entry per CDR3 protein. This sample carries about 500,000 distinct CDR3 sequences, nearly 45% of them seen once, and the ten largest clones take about 12%. Study outcomes and limitations: Comparison of patients with controls showed a handful of TRBV segments more frequent in patients, TRBV5-6, TRBV5-1 and TRBV20-1 among them.

Sequencing was done on a sample of blood. The receptors shown here come from a girl between 10 and 17 years old with multiple sclerosis.

V is TRBV29-1 and J is TRBJ2-7; 13 bases match TRBD2. The CDR3 is 21 residues long. V shed 0 bases and J 2 bases; nucleotides not matched to a gene: 19. Germline-derived CDR1 and CDR2 are SQVTM and ANQGSEA. The CDR3 spells CSVEDRGRTGETSGRTYEQYF. The DNA of the CDR3 is TGCAGCGTTGAAGATAGAGGAAGGACAGGGGAGACTAGCGGGAGGACCTACGAGCAGTACTTC.

The gene calls are TRBV27 and TRBJ2-7, with D possibly being TRBD1 or TRBD2 (5 bases each). V lost 7 bases and J lost 3, with 19 bases in between. The germline gives CDR1 MNHEY, CDR2 SMNVEV (reference sequence). This CDR3 is built from 15 residues. CDR3 in DNA: TGTGCCAGCACCTCGCTCGGGACGCCCCACTACGAGCAGTACTTC. Protein: CASTSLGTPHYEQYF.

This clonotype was counted only a few times. The rearrangement joins TRBV12-3 or TRBV12-4 to TRBJ2-1; D is uncertain. The CDR3 runs to 14 residues. Trimming cost V 6 bases and J 8 bases, with 17 bases left between them. This CDR3 is CASRRPGIGYEQFF. CDR3 sequence (DNA): TGTGCCAGCAGACGACCCGGAATAGGATATGAGCAGTTCTTC.

V gene TRBV6-5 combines with J gene TRBJ2-5; D is unclear. The CDR3 spans 9 residues. Germline CDR1 is MNHEY and CDR2 is SVGAGI. CDR3 sequence reads: CPSRETQYF. DNA of the CDR3: TGTCCCTCTCGAGAGACCCAGTACTTC.

The V gene is TRBV4-3, the J gene TRBJ2-5; 7 bases fit TRBD2. Germline lookup yields CDR1 LGHNA and CDR2 YSLEER. The CDR3 loop spans 17 amino acids. V lost 4 bases, J lost 4 bases, and 15 bases stayed unmatched. CDR3 in DNA: TGCGCCAGCAGCCTTGACCCGGTGGGAGGGGCCAGAGAGACCCAGTACTTC. It translates to CASSLDPVGGARETQYF.

This clonotype was detected a few times. The rearrangement links TRBV12-3 or TRBV12-4 to TRBJ1-1; D might be TRBD1 (5 bases). The CDR3 length is 13 residues. The V gene lost 5 bases and the J gene lost 3 bases, with 10 bases spanning the gap. As DNA, the CDR3 is TGTGCCAGCAGTCCCGGGGGGGACACTGAAGCTTTCTTT. Protein sequence: CASSPGGDTEAFF.

The CDR3 sequence is CASSQGLGNTGELFF. CDR3 coding DNA: TGCGCCAGCAGCCAGGGACTAGGGAACACCGGGGAGCTGTTTTTT. This rearrangement joins TRBV4-1 to TRBJ2-2, with 8 positions matching TRBD2. The trim removed 3 bases at V and 1 base at J, leaving 1 base unmatched. The V gene's germline CDR1 is MGHRA and CDR2 YSYEKL. CDR3 length: 15 residues.

The table lists this clonotype with a few counts. The chain uses TRBV6-1 and TRBJ1-2, with 7 bases that match TRBD1. CDR3 length equals 14 residues. Trimming cost V 5 bases and J 8 bases; bases outside gene matches: 11. The germline CDR1 and CDR2 sequences are MNHNS and SASEGT. The CDR3 reads CASSHRQGVLGYTF. CDR3 sequence (DNA): TGTGCCAGCAGTCATCGACAGGGCGTGCTGGGCTACACCTTC.

As to this clonotype: The junction does not match germline at one end; this may be a read error. This chain links TRBV5-1 with TRBJ2-5; 8 nucleotides line up with TRBD1. The end of the DNA is better explained by TRBJ2-7, so the J call may be wrong. In germline, CDR1 is SGHRS, CDR2 YFSETQ. CDR3 size: 14 residues. The CDR3 DNA sequence: TGCGCCAACAGCTTGGCGCAGGGGGCGGACGAGCAGTACTTC. It encodes CANSLAQGADEQYF.

This clonotype came up many times. The gene calls are TRBV6-5 and TRBJ2-1; 10 nucleotides match TRBD2. The CDR3 totals 17 residues. The J segment lost 7 bases and the V segment lost 0 bases, leaving 9 bases of the junction unmatched. Germline values: CDR1 MNHEY, CDR2 SVGAGI. The CDR3 spells CASSYSPSGRALNEQFF. In DNA, the CDR3 is TGTGCCAGCAGTTACTCTCCAAGCGGGAGGGCCTTGAATGAGCAGTTCTTC.

This clonotype showed up just a few times. The V call is TRBV9, the J call TRBJ2-4, with D possibly called TRBD1 or TRBD2 (5 bases each). Germline CDR1 is SGDLS and CDR2 is YYNGEE. The V and J ends lost 3 bases and 12 bases respectively, with 16 bases between them. CDR3 size: 13 residues. The CDR3 region has the DNA TGTGCCAGCAGCGCCGGGGACGGAATTGGTCAGTACTTC. It codes for CASSAGDGIGQYF.

This chain links TRBV6-5 with TRBJ2-4, with unresolved D. Germline V CDR1 and CDR2: MNHEY, SVGAGI. The germline V and J ends were trimmed by 0 bases and 2 bases, with 8 bases remaining between them. The CDR3 length is 15 residues. CDR3 residues: CASSYSKVPKNIQYF. The CDR3 DNA follows: TGTGCCAGCAGTTACTCGAAGGTCCCCAAAAACATTCAGTACTTC.

As regards this clonotype: This is likely a read error, given that the CDR3 carries no conserved phenylalanine or tryptophan at its end. V and J are TRBV29-1 and TRBJ1-2; the D gene is possibly TRBD1 (5 bases). The CDR3 consists of 15 residues. Germline CDR1 and CDR2: SQVTM and ANQGSEA. Deletions cut 4 bases from V and 6 bases from J, with 21 bases between. The CDR3 bases are TGCAGCGTTGTGCCCAGGGACCCGAAGACGCATGGCTACACCTGC. Protein product: CSVVPRDPKTHGYTC.

The V and J genes are TRBV7-9 and TRBJ2-1, with TRBD2 matching 10 bases. CDR1 is SEHNR and CDR2 is FQNEAQ in the germline V gene (reference sequence). Losses at the gene ends were 5 bases for V and 5 bases for J; bases not matched to a gene: 15. This CDR3 is 18 amino acids long. This chain's CDR3 is CASSPNPNILAGDNEQFF. CDR3 sequence (DNA): TGTGCCAGCAGCCCCAATCCAAACATCCTAGCGGGAGACAATGAGCAGTTCTTC. Full variable domain (missing parts from reference TRBV7-9 and TRBJ2-1): DTGVSQNPRHKITKRGQNVTFRCDPISEHNRLYWYRQTLGQGPEFLTYFQNEAQLEKSRLLSDRFSAERPKGSFSTLEIQRTEQGDSAMYLCASSPNPNILAGDNEQFFGPGTRLTVL.

The V gene is TRBV28, the J gene TRBJ2-5; D may be TRBD2 (5 bases). Germline V gene data show CDR1 as MDHEN and CDR2 as SYDVKM. CDR3 length: 15 amino acids. Trimming took 5 bases from V and 1 from J, leaving 14 bases between them. The DNA for the CDR3 is TGTGCCAGCAGTCCAGCCCCCGGGGTCCAAGAGACCCAGTACTTC. Translation: CASSPAPGVQETQYF.

This clonotype has a handful of counts. The J gene is TRBJ1-2, the V gene TRBV3-1; D gene uncertain. Germline lookup yields CDR1 LGHDT and CDR2 YNNKEL (reference sequence). The V gene lost 2 bases and the J gene lost 1 base, with 11 bases spanning the gap. This CDR3 has 15 amino acids. The chain's CDR3 is CASSQQRAVNYGYTF. The CDR3 DNA reads TGTGCCAGCAGCCAACAAAGGGCCGTTAACTATGGCTACACCTTC. The whole variable domain, remainder taken from reference TRBV3-1 and TRBJ1-2, is DTAVSQTPKYLVTQMGNDKSIKCEQNLGHDTMYWYKQDSKKFLKIMFSYNNKELIINETVPNRFSPKSPDKAHLNLHINSLELGDSAVYFCASSQQRAVNYGYTFGSGTRLTVV.

The chain is built from TRBV20-1 and TRBJ2-1; D gene ambiguous. The CDR3 length is 16 residues. V lost 3 bases and J lost 0, with 15 bases in between. Germline V gene data show CDR1 as DFQATT and CDR2 as SNEGSKA (reference sequence). CDR3 protein: CSASPPSPSSYNEQFF. The CDR3 DNA is TGCAGTGCTAGCCCCCCGAGCCCCAGCTCCTACAATGAGCAGTTCTTC.

This clonotype was seen a few times. The chain is built from TRBV5-1 and TRBJ2-3; D is perhaps TRBD1 (6 bases). The CDR3 loop spans 15 amino acids. Germline V lookup: CDR1 SGHRS, CDR2 YFSETQ. Deletions cut 4 bases from V and 1 base from J, with 13 bases between. The CDR3 coding sequence is TGCGCCAGCAGCCCCGTGGACAGAGGCACAGATACGCAGTATTTT. Its protein product is CASSPVDRGTDTQYF.

This clonotype was observed a handful of times. The rearrangement links TRBV20-1 to TRBJ1-1; D is undetermined. This CDR3 is built from 12 residues. CDR1 is DFQATT, CDR2 SNEGSKA, per germline (reference sequence). V was trimmed by 3 bases and J by 1 base, leaving 6 bases between them. CDR3 DNA: TGCAGTGCTAGGTCACCGAACACTGAAGCTTTCTTT. It encodes CSARSPNTEAFF.

The chain links TRBV29-1 to TRBJ2-7; D is perhaps TRBD1 (6 bases). The CDR3 is made up of 14 amino acids. V shed 3 bases and J shed 2 bases, with 14 bases lying between them. Germline lookup yields CDR1 SQVTM and CDR2 ANQGSEA. The CDR3: CSVELTGRPYEQYF. CDR3 coding DNA: TGCAGCGTTGAGTTGACAGGAAGGCCCTACGAGCAGTACTTC.

The sample holds a few counts of this clonotype. V gene TRBV10-3 combines with J gene TRBJ1-5; no clear D. This CDR3 region has 15 residues. CDR1 and CDR2 (germline): ENHRY, SYGVKD. Trimming removed 9 bases from V and 1 base from J, with 16 bases in between. In DNA, the CDR3 is TGTGCCATTTCAGGCCAGGCAGACAGCAATCAGCCCCAGCATTTT. Protein product: CAISGQADSNQPQHF.